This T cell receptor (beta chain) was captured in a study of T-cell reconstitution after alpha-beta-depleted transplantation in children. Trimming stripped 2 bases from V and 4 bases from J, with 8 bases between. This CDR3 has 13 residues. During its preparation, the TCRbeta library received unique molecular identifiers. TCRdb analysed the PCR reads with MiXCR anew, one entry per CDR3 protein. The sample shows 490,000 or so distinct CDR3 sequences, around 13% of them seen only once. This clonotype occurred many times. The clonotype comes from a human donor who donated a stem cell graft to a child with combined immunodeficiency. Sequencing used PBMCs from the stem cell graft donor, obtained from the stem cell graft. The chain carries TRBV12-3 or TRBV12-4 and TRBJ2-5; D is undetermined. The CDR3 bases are TGTGCCAGCAGTTTAAGGAGTCCAGAGACCCAGTACTTC. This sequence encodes CASSLRSPETQYF.